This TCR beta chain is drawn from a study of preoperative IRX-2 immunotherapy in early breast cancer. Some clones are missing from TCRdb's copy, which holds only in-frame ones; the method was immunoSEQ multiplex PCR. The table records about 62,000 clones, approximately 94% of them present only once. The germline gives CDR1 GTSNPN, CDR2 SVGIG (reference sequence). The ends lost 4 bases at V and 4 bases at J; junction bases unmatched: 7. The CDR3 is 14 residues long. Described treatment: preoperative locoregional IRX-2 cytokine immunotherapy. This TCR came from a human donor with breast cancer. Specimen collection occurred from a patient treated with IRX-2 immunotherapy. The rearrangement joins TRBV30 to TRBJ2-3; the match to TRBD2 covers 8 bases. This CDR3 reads CAWTLSGGSDTQYF. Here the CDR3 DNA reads TGTGCCTGGACCTTGAGCGGGGGATCAGATACGCAGTATTTT.